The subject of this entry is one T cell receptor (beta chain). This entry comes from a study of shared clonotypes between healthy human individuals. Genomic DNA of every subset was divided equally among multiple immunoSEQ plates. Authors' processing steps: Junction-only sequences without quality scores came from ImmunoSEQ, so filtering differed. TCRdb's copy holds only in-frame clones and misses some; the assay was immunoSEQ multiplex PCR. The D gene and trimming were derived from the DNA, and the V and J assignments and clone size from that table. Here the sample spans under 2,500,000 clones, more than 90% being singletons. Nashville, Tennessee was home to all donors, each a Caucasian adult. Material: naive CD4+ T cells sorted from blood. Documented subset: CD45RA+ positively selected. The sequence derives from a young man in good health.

This chain's CDR3 is CASSEQGPTQYF. CDR3 nucleotide sequence: TGCGCCAGCAGTGAGCAGGGACCTACGCAGTATTTT. The chain carries TRBV10-1 and TRBJ2-3; either TRBD1 or TRBD2 may fit D (5 bases each). The CDR3 has 12 amino acids. V was pared by 2 bases and J by 8 bases, with 8 bases between. CDR1 is WNHNN, CDR2 SYGVQD, per germline (reference sequence).